Listed below are T cell receptor beta chains from one sample, sequenced in a study of cytomegalovirus exposure and HLA in healthy donors. Using immunoSEQ multiplex PCR, the repertoire was profiled, and TCRdb retains in-frame clones only, with some absent. Among roughly 120,000 clones listed, approximately 69% were seen once. The sequenced material came from PBMCs. The receptors here all came from a woman aged 40 to 50 in good health and CMV-seropositive. The CDR3 runs from the conserved cysteine through the conserved F or W. The D gene is left open where the match is weak. Size values are once, few and many counts, or a class for expanded clones, and some rows have none.

j_gene	d_gene	abundance	v_gene	CDR3nt	CDR3aa
TRBJ2-1	NA	NA	TRBV29-1	TGCAGCGCCGGGAAGTACAATGAGCAGTTCTTC	CSAGKYNEQFF
TRBJ1-2	TRBD1	NA	TRBV7-8	TGTGCCAGCAGCCAGACAGGGATGGGAGGCTACACCTTC	CASSQTGMGGYTF
TRBJ1-1	NA	NA	TRBV5-1	TGCGCCAGCAGCTTGGAATGGGGGGACACTGAAGCTTTCTTT	CASSLEWGDTEAFF
TRBJ1-2	TRBD1	NA	TRBV18	TGTGCCAGCTCAACCCTAGGGACAGGGGCTAACTATGGCTACACCTTC	CASSTLGTGANYGYTF
TRBJ2-7	NA	NA	TRBV6-6	TGTGCCAGCAGCGGGAGCTCCTACGAGCAGTACTTC	CASSGSSYEQYF
TRBJ1-1	TRBD1	NA	TRBV30	TGTGCCTGCCGAATCCTGGGACAGCCAAACACTGAAGCTTTCTTT	CACRILGQPNTEAFF
TRBJ2-7	TRBD1	few	TRBV6-6	TGTGCCAGCAGGCCGGGACAGGGGATAGGATCCTACGAGCAGTACTTC	CASRPGQGIGSYEQYF
TRBJ2-5	NA	NA	TRBV30	TGTGCCTGGAGCCAGGAGGGAGGGACCCAGTACTTC	CAWSQEGGTQYF
TRBJ2-3	TRBD2	NA	TRBV5-1	TGCGCCAGCAGCTATGTGGGACTAGAGAGTAGAGATACGCAGTATTTT	CASSYVGLESRDTQYF
TRBJ2-3	NA	NA	TRBV10-3	TGTGCCATCAACAGGACTACGGAGGCTCGTGCAGATACGCAGTATTTT	CAINRTTEARADTQYF
TRBJ2-7	TRBD2	NA	TRBV30	TGTGCCTGGAGTGTAACTAGCGGCTCCTACGAGCAGTACTTC	CAWSVTSGSYEQYF
TRBJ1-1	NA	NA	TRBV29-1	TGCAGCGTTGTGGGGGGTGGTAGTTCGAACACTGAAGCTTTCTTT	CSVVGGGSSNTEAFF
TRBJ2-3	TRBD2	NA	TRBV5-1	TGCGCCAGCAGCTTGCGTCCTACTAGCGGGGCGAGCACAGATACGCAGTATTTT	CASSLRPTSGASTDTQYF
TRBJ1-5	NA	NA	TRBV4-1	TGCGCCAGCAGCCAAGATGCAGGGGCTAGCAATCAGCCCCAGCATTTT	CASSQDAGASNQPQHF
TRBJ2-5	NA	NA	TRBV19	TGTGCCAGCCAAATGGAGGGGACCCAGTACTTC	CASQMEGTQYF
TRBJ1-1	NA	few	TRBV27	TGTGCCAGCAGCATACAGGGTCCGAACACTGAAGCTTTCTTT	CASSIQGPNTEAFF
TRBJ1-6	TRBD1	NA	TRBV27	TGTGCCAGCAGGGCCACAGGGGGGGATTCACCCCTCCACTTT	CASRATGGDSPLHF
TRBJ1-4	NA	NA	TRBV2	TGTGCCAGCAGTGAATCCCTGACAGCAACTAATGAAAAACTGTTTTTT	CASSESLTATNEKLFF
TRBJ2-1	TRBD2	NA	TRBV9	TGTGCCAGCAGCGTTAGCGGGGGGTGGGATGAGCAGTTCTTC	CASSVSGGWDEQFF
TRBJ1-1	NA	once	TRBV10-3	TGTGCCATCGGTGGCGTCGTGAACACTGAAGCTTTCTTT	CAIGGVVNTEAFF
TRBJ2-1	NA	NA	TRBV4-1	TGCGCCAGCAGTCAAGATGCTAGCGCGGGCTACAATGAGCAGTTCTTC	CASSQDASAGYNEQFF
TRBJ2-6	TRBD1	NA	TRBV7-7	TGTGCTAGCAGCCCTTCCGTCCAAAACAGGGGGCCTGGGGCCAACGTCCTGACTTTC	CASSPSVQNRGPGANVLTF
TRBJ2-7	NA	NA	TRBV6-5	TGTGCCAGCACCGACAGATACTACGAGCAGTACTTC	CASTDRYYEQYF
TRBJ2-5	TRBD1	NA	TRBV4-1	TGCGCCAGCAGCCAAGAAGAGGGGAACAGGGGAAGGATTCAGTACTTC	CASSQEEGNRGRIQYF
TRBJ2-2	NA	NA	TRBV18	TGTGCCAGCTCACCACCTTGGGCGGGCACCGGGGAGCTGTTTTTT	CASSPPWAGTGELFF
TRBJ1-5	TRBD1	NA	TRBV15	TGTGCCACCAGCAGAGACAGGGACAGGGGTAATCAGCCCCAGCATTTT	CATSRDRDRGNQPQHF
TRBJ2-7	NA	NA	TRBV4-1	TGCGCCAGCAGCCGCAACAGGGAGGGCTCCTACGAGCAGTACTTC	CASSRNREGSYEQYF
TRBJ2-7	TRBD1	NA	TRBV5-1	TGCGCCAGCAGCAGGGACAGGGGGCGGATCGGGGAGCAGTACTTC	CASSRDRGRIGEQYF
TRBJ2-7	NA	NA	TRBV7-9	TGTGCCAGCAGCTTAGAAGAGGCCACAGGGCAGTACTTC	CASSLEEATGQYF
TRBJ1-2	TRBD1	few	TRBV4-3	TGCGCCAGCAGCCAATTTACAGGGGACTATGGCTACACCTTC	CASSQFTGDYGYTF
TRBJ2-5	NA	NA	TRBV19	TGTGCCAGTAGTAGAGCGGAGACCCAGTACTTC	CASSRAETQYF
TRBJ2-1	NA	once	TRBV18	TGTGCCAGCTCACCCGACACAAACTCCTACAATGAGCAGTTCTTC	CASSPDTNSYNEQFF
TRBJ1-2	NA	few	TRBV5-4	TGTGCCAGCAGCAGCCCCCTGGCGCAACCTGAGGGCACCTTC	CASSSPLAQPEGTF
TRBJ2-1	TRBD2	few	TRBV5-1	TGCGCCAGCAGCCCCTCTAGCGGGAGCGGGCATGAGCAGTTCTTC	CASSPSSGSGHEQFF
TRBJ2-7	TRBD1	NA	TRBV4-1	TGCGCCAGCAGCCAAGATAGACAGGGGAGCTACGAGCAGTACTTC	CASSQDRQGSYEQYF
TRBJ1-1	TRBD1	NA	TRBV5-1	TGCGCCAGCAATGGTGGGACAGGGGGCACTGAAGCTTTCTTT	CASNGGTGGTEAFF
TRBJ1-1	TRBD1	once	TRBV18	TGTGCCAGCTCACCATACGGGGCCAGGGGGGACACTGAAGCTTTCTTT	CASSPYGARGDTEAFF
TRBJ1-6	NA	NA	TRBV30	TGTGCCTGGAGCCCTAACCCAGGGGCACCCCTCCACTTT	CAWSPNPGAPLHF
TRBJ2-2	TRBD2	NA	TRBV7-6	TGTGCCAGCAGCGTTGGACTAGCGGGTCAGAACACCGGGGAGCTGTTTTTT	CASSVGLAGQNTGELFF
TRBJ1-5	NA	NA	TRBV7-2	TGTGCCAGCAGCTTGAAGGGAGTCAATCAGCCCCAGCATTTT	CASSLKGVNQPQHF
TRBJ1-5	TRBD1	few	TRBV29-1	TGCAGCGTTAGGACAGGCTGGGACCAGCCCCAGCATTTT	CSVRTGWDQPQHF
TRBJ1-4	TRBD1	NA	TRBV10-1	TGCGCCAGCAGTGAGCGGACAGGGGGCGCTGATGAAAAACTGTTTTTT	CASSERTGGADEKLFF
TRBJ2-7	NA	NA	TRBV14	TGTGCCAGCAGCCAAGGGTGGGGAGAGAACTCCTACGAGCAGTACTTC	CASSQGWGENSYEQYF
TRBJ2-3	TRBD2	NA	TRBV5-1	TGCGCCAGCAGCTTGGCTTGGGGCGGGGGGGCCCCTATAAACACAGATACGCAGTATTTT	CASSLAWGGGAPINTDTQYF
TRBJ2-6	NA	NA	TRBV9	TGTGCCAGCAGCCCCCAGACAGGATCTGGGGCCAACGTCCTGACTTTC	CASSPQTGSGANVLTF
TRBJ2-7	TRBD2	NA	TRBV11-2	TGTGCCAGCAGCCAAAAAAACTCGGGGGGTGCCGAGCAGTACTTC	CASSQKNSGGAEQYF
TRBJ1-1	NA	NA	TRBV30	TGTGCCTGGAGTGTGGCAGGGTGGGTCACTGAAGCTTTCTTT	CAWSVAGWVTEAFF
TRBJ2-2	TRBD1	NA	TRBV5-1	TGCGCCAGCAGCACGGGACAGTTGAACACCGGGGAGCTGTTTTTT	CASSTGQLNTGELFF
TRBJ2-7	NA	NA	TRBV30	TGTGCCTGGAGTGAGGTCTGGGGGGGGGCATCCTACGAGCAGTACTTC	CAWSEVWGGASYEQYF